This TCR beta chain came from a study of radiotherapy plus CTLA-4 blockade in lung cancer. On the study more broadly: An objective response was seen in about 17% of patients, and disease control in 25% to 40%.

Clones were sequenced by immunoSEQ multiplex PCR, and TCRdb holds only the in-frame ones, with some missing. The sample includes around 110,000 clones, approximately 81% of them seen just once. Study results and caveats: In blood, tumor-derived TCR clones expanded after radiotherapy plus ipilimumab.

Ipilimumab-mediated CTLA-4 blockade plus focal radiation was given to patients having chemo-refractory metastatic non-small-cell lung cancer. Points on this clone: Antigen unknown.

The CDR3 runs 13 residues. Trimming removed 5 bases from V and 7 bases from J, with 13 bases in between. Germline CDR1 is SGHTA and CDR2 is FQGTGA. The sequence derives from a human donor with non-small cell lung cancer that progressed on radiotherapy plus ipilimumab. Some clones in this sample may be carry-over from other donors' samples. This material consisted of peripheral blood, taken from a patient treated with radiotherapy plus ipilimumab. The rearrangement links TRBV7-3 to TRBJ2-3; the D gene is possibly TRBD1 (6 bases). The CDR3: CASSPNRAYTQYF. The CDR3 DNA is TGTGCCAGCAGCCCGAACAGGGCGTATACGCAGTATTTT.